This T cell receptor (beta chain) comes out of a study of cytomegalovirus exposure and HLA in healthy donors (dated by TCRdb to the late 2010s). Describing the broader study: An earlier analysis of 587 of the donors reported 276 Gb of sequence data and roughly 120 million unique TCR beta sequences obtained from around 190 million T cells. Roughly 300 gigabases of sequencing data and tens of millions of unique TCR sequences made up an early release that covered nearly 650 HLA-typed donors. Among the roughly 400 genotyped donors, under 90% belonged to the genetic ancestry cluster associated with self-reported Caucasian donors. The study aimed to test whether cataloging public T cell receptors could reveal signatures of past pathogen exposure. The study profiled the T cell repertoires of fewer than 850 subjects by immunosequencing and related them to cytomegalovirus serostatus. Besides the first cohort of about 730 subjects, a separate validation cohort made up of 95 to 150 different subjects was used. To predict cytomegalovirus infection status, the study combined high-throughput TCR immunosequencing, statistical association of individual TCRs with disease status, and machine learning. To study patterns of TCR occurrence, a later analysis re-analyzed previously published TCR beta repertoires from several hundred donors and added high-resolution HLA genotyping. Rather than using new phenotypic data, the later analysis identified candidate immune exposures from TCR beta sequences and from how often those sequences occurred across donors. To decide whether each TCR beta V gene segment behaved as functional or pseudogenic, an earlier analysis of some 580 of the donors relied on high-throughput TCR beta sequencing. Donor age, sex, ethnicity and CMV serostatus were compiled together with the repertoire data. In a later genetic analysis, genome-wide SNP genotypes for about three fifths of the 666 donors were used, and that subset was treated as a discovery cohort. Every repertoire in the discovery cohort had been generated on one and the same sequencing platform. Both class I and class II loci were covered by HLA typing, at four-digit resolution. Typing coverage varied by locus: 629-630 donors for A, B, C, DRB1 and DQB1; approximately 500 for DQA1; about 590 for DPA1; roughly 450 for DPB1. Several DR-DQ haplotypes were handled as single units for association and clustering, since linkage in the cohort was strong. Among some 400 genotyped donors of the cohort, an average of around 250,000 unique TCR beta nucleotide sequences was sequenced per donor, of which about 18% were non-productive. General study outcomes and caveats: Only TCR beta chains were sequenced in this cohort, and the absence of alpha or paired-chain data limited detectable features. V-gene and J-gene trimming of TCR beta chains was associated with a missense DCLRE1C variant in a later genetic analysis, and the association was replicated in an independent cohort. Specific HLA alleles were associated with 15,000 to 20,000 TCR beta sequences at a false discovery rate of 0.05 in a later analysis. A total of fewer than 200 TCR beta chains were listed by the study as associated with cytomegalovirus. In a later analysis, TCR association rates were found to vary across HLA loci, with the most associated TCRs seen for DRB1 alleles and the fewest for HLA-C alleles. A later analysis found that most CMV-associated TCR beta chains appeared HLA-restricted, with HLA associations seemingly driven largely by CMV exposure. When HLA alleles, especially DR and DQ, strongly co-occurred, attributing TCR associations to individual alleles was difficult. A later genetic analysis reported fewer N-insertions in productive TCRs among donors in an Asian-associated ancestry cluster than the roughly 700-donor mean. A cluster of highly shared sequence variants was judged likely to represent a technical artifact of the sequencing pipeline. Because HLA typing was unavailable for some donors at each locus, only the typed subset was used in association tests. Compared with equally common non-associated chains, HLA-associated TCR beta chains in a later analysis were more clonally expanded and had lower generation probabilities. Roughly uniform sequencing depth across donors was assumed in presence/absence analyses, although this assumption may not hold. According to a later analysis, parvovirus B19, influenza, CMV and Epstein-Barr virus appeared linked to several top co-occurrence clusters. A further reported finding was that TCR beta sequences accurately predicted the HLA-A and HLA-B alleles for most subjects in the first cohort. Three of the identified cytomegalovirus-associated TCR beta chains were confirmed in vitro to be specific for cytomegalovirus antigens. Most TCR sequences were observed very rarely across donors, whereas some public TCRs were present in many individuals. Immune exposure information for the cohort was limited to CMV serostatus. In both the original and validation cohorts, the classifier was reported to diagnose cytomegalovirus status with high specificity and sensitivity. Because counts were too low, some 16 rarely observed V segments, including chromosome 9 orphons, were excluded from the earlier analysis of some 540 of the donors. According to the authors, the approach could potentially be generalized to other disease states and immunological phenotypes. Linkage disequilibrium might explain the correlated functional status among segregating V segments, but an unknown experimental factor could not be ruled out. In an earlier analysis of 587 of the donors, most TCR beta V segments appeared in productive rearrangements about 87% or about 30% of the time, broadly matching IMGT annotations.

Of note for this clone: Its antigen is not yet known. The input lacks base qualities; no much larger clone sits a single base away.

In total, roughly 670 healthy bone marrow donors made up the cohort. At the time of sampling, all cohort members were nominally healthy, though unrecorded immune exposures were likely present. The donor tested CMV seropositive and was one of the 289 seropositive cohort members. A peripheral blood sample was collected from each donor, and TCR beta sequencing was performed on peripheral blood mononuclear cells. Genomic DNA extraction from the blood cell samples was performed with the Qiagen DNeasy Blood Extraction Kit. The library was built by means of the immunoSEQ multiplex PCR assay. For the multiplex PCR, a mixture combining 60 forward primers for TCR Vbeta segments and 13 reverse primers for TCR Jbeta segments was used. Amplification of the CDR3 region of rearranged TCR beta genes was performed with a multiplex PCR assay on genomic DNA. Amplified TCR beta libraries were sequenced as 87-base-pair reads on the Illumina HiSeq System. On the authors' methods: Across the 670 or so repertoires, a later analysis counted some 81 million unique TCR beta chains, 9 million to 14 million of which were shared by at least two donors. A nearest-neighbor algorithm error-corrected the raw reads and collapsed the reads into unique sequences, merging closely related sequences to remove PCR and sequencing errors. CDR3 sequences were aligned to IMGT reference sequences to assign V, D and J gene segments. Each retained sequence needed at least a six-nucleotide match to both a V gene segment and a J gene segment. Rearrangements were classified as productive when the CDR3 lacked stop codons and remained in frame with V and J, and all other rearrangements were classified as non-productive. Following IMGT convention, CDR3 was defined as the stretch from the second conserved V-encoded cysteine to the conserved J-encoded phenylalanine. In an earlier analysis of 550 to 650 of the donors, sequences lacking an unambiguous match to a single V gene segment were excluded. An earlier analysis of 587 of the donors called V segments functional above 56.7% productive rearrangements and segregating when the between-donor standard deviation exceeded 5%. A statistical classification framework was built for diagnosing cytomegalovirus status from the catalog of TCR beta chain sequences. In a later analysis, TCR nucleotide sequences were compared against IMGT/GENE-DB human TR gene sequences so that V and J genes could be assigned. In a later analysis, CDR3 sequences and most-parsimonious VDJ recombination scenarios were assigned using the TCRdist pipeline. A later analysis defined each TCR beta chain by its CDR3 amino acid sequence plus V-gene family, and excluded reads lacking a unique V-gene family. A later analysis removed 450 to 600 highly shared, low-generation-probability nucleotide sequences to deal with suspected cross-contamination and a sequencing artifact. A later analysis calculated a clonal expansion index for each public chain from normalized within-repertoire ranks of inferred template counts. In a later analysis, generation probabilities were computed with a VDJ recombination model fitted to out-of-frame rearrangements, and the resulting probabilities were checked against IGoR. A later analysis scored TCR-TCR, TCR-HLA and TCR-CMV co-occurrence with hypergeometric tests, applying a repertoire-size bias correction to TCR pairs. In a later analysis, false discovery rates were estimated by permuting HLA or CMV assignments 20 times. In a later analysis, co-occurring TCRs were grouped using DBSCAN, with TCRdist sequence similarity added in when clustering inside HLA-allele-positive subsets. For co-occurrence clustering, repertoires with fewer than 30,000 or more than 120,000 public chains were excluded, along with roughly 5 repertoires with anomalous nucleotide sharing. Entries here come from immuneACCESS through TCRdb and include only in-frame sequences with V and J called. Some clones fail to appear in such tables; in the studies checked, an unresolved V gene covers under half of the shortfall, and the cause of the remainder is unknown. V and J calls and clone size follow that table, whereas D and trimming were derived from the DNA. This sample is represented by around 160,000 clones; 60% to 80% of them were singletons. The ten biggest clones cover around 6.7% of the sample.

The TCR originated in a woman in her thirties or forties in good health and CMV-seropositive. The sequenced sample consisted of PBMCs.

For the CDR3, the sequence is CASSSQQGPTEAFF. The sequence in DNA is TGTGCCAGTAGTTCCCAACAGGGACCCACTGAAGCTTTCTTT. The sequence links TRBV19 to TRBJ1-1, with TRBD1 as a weak D call on 6 bases. The CDR3 goes from the cysteine to the phenylalanine over 14 residues. Solely the CDR3 DNA is kept, with 42 bases framed from the first base. Between the V and J ends, shortened by 5 bases and 4 bases respectively, the junction contains 14 bases. As encoded in the germline V gene (reference sequence), CDR1 is LNHDA while CDR2 is SQIVND.